Given below is one TCR beta chain in context. This sample is drawn from a study of blood T cell repertoires in COVID-19. Germline values: CDR1 WSHSY, CDR2 SAAADI. The CDR3 has 14 residues. Trimming cost V 8 bases and J 4 bases, with 17 bases left between them. As originally analysed: From reference gene primer amplification, estimates of nucleated cell counts were derived. Using immunoSEQ multiplex PCR, the repertoire was profiled, and TCRdb retains in-frame clones only, with some absent. V and J calls and clone size are those listed in that table; D and trimming were worked out from the DNA. Here the sample spans around 80,000 clones, 75% to 85% being singletons.

The chain is built from TRBV10-2 and TRBJ1-2; D is perhaps TRBD1 (6 bases). The specimen sequenced was peripheral blood. The clonotype comes from a woman aged 80 or over with acute or convalescent COVID-19. CDR3 protein: CASSTAGGGYGYTF. CDR3 DNA sequence: TGCGCCAGCTCTACCGCGGGGGGCGGCTATGGCTACACCTTC.